Given below is one T cell receptor beta chain in context. Assay used: immunoSEQ multiplex PCR; TCRdb lists only in-frame clones, some missing. The data hold 1.5 million to 2.5 million clones, with about 95% observed a single time. The data were obtained in a study of shared clonotypes between healthy human individuals. The naive CD8 population came from CD45RO-negative cells selected for CCR7, without terminally differentiated effector memory CD45RA+ cells. The CDR3 length is 14 residues. V was pared by 4 bases and J by 8 bases, with 10 bases of the junction left unmatched. CDR1 is SEHNR and CDR2 is FQNEAQ in the germline V gene (reference sequence).

What was sequenced was naive CD8+ T cells sorted from blood. The chain joins TRBV7-9 to TRBJ1-1, with TRBD1 identical over 7 bases. This sequence originates from a man aged 18 to 29 in good health. The CDR3, as DNA: TGTGCCAGCAGCTCGGCGGACAGGCCACGGGAAGCTTTCTTT. The encoded protein is CASSSADRPREAFF.